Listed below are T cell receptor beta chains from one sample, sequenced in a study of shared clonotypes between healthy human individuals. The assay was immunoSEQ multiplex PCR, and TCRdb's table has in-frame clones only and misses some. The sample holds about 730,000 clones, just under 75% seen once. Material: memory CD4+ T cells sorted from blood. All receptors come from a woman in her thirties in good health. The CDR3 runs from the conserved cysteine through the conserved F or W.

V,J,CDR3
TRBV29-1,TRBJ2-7,CSVVPGIAGPYEQYF
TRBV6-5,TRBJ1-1,CASSYHRGMNTEAFF
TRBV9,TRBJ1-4,CASSVVSSFLATNEKLFF
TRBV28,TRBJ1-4,CAISTVNEKLFF
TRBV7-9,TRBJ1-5,CASSFTQGEPQHF
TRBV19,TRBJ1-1,CASSIPQTITEAFF
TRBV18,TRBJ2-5,CASSPNQETQYF
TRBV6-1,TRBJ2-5,CASSEETTSGITETQYF
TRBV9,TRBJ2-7,CASSVRVVEPYEQYF
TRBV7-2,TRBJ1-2,CASSPQGVGGYTF
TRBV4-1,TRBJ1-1,CASSRDTRQWNTEAFF
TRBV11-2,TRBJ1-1,CASSSRGLTENTEAFF
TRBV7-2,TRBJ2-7,CASSNHGGDEQYF
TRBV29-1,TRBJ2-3,CSVGQAASADTQYF